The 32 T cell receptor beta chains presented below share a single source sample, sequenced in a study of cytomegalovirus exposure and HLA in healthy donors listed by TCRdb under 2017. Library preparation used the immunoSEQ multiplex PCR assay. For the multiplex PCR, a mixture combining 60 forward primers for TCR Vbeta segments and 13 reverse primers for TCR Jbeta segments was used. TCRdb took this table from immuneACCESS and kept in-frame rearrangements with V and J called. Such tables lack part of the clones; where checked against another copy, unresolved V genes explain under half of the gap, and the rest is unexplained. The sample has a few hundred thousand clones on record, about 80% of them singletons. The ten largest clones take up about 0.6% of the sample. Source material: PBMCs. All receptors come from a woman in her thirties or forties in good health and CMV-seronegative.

The CDR3 sequence: CASSLGGSGSYEQYF. The CDR3 region has the DNA TGCGCCAGCAGCTTGGGAGGGTCCGGCTCCTACGAGCAGTACTTC. The rearrangement links TRBV5-1 to TRBJ2-7; maybe TRBD2 (5 bases). V lost 0 bases to trimming and J lost 0 bases, with 10 bases between them. The CDR3 totals 15 residues. The germline V gene has CDR1 SGHRS and CDR2 YFSETQ.

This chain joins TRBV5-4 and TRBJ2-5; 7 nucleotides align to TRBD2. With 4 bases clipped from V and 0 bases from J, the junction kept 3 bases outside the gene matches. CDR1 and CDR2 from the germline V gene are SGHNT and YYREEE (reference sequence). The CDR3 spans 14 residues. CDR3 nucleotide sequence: TGTGCCAGCAGCGCTACTAGCGACCAAGAGACCCAGTACTTC. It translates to CASSATSDQETQYF.

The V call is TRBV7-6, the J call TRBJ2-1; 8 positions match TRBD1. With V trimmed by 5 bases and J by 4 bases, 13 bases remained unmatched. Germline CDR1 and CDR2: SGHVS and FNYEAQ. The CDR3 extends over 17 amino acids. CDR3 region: CASSKVTGATIYNEQFF. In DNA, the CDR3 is TGTGCCAGCAGCAAGGTGACAGGGGCGACCATATACAATGAGCAGTTCTTC. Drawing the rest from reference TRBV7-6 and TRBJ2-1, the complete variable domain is GAGVSQSPRYKVTKRGQDVALRCDPISGHVSLYWYRQALGQGPEFLTYFNYEAQQDKSGLPNDRFSAERPEGSISTLTIQRTEQRDSAMYRCASSKVTGATIYNEQFFGPGTRLTVL.

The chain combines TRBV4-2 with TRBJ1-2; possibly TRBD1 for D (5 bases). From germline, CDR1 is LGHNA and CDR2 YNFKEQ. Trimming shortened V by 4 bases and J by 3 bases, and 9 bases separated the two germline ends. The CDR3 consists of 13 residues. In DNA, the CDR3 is TGTGCCAGCAGCCGCGGGACGGACTATGGCTACACCTTC. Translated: CASSRGTDYGYTF.

CDR3 loop: CASSIGGRAYEQYF. The CDR3 DNA reads as TGTGCCAGCAGCATAGGGGGAAGGGCCTACGAGCAGTACTTC. This chain connects TRBV28 to TRBJ2-7; D is possibly TRBD1 (6 bases). The CDR3 has 14 amino acids. Germline loops: CDR1 MDHEN, CDR2 SYDVKM. V was shortened by 6 bases and J by 2 bases, with 14 bases between the two germline ends.

DNA of the CDR3: TGTGCCAGCAGACAACAAGCAGGGCCCTATGGCTACACCTTC. It encodes CASRQQAGPYGYTF. The V and J genes are TRBV7-9 and TRBJ1-2; TRBD1 is a possible D gene (5 bases). CDR3 length: 14 amino acids. V was clipped by 6 bases and J by 4 bases, with 15 bases between them. The germline gives CDR1 SEHNR, CDR2 FQNEAQ (reference sequence). The full variable domain, completed using reference TRBV7-9 and TRBJ1-2, is DTGVSQNPRHKITKRGQNVTFRCDPISEHNRLYWYRQTLGQGPEFLTYFQNEAQLEKSRLLSDRFSAERPKGSFSTLEIQRTEQGDSAMYLCASRQQAGPYGYTFGSGTRLTVV.

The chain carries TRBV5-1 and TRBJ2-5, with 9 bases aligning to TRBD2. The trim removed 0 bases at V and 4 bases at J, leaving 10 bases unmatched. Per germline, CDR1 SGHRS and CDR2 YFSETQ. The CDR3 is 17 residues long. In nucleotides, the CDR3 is TGCGCCAGCAGCTTGGTTGGTGGGCTAGCGGGGCCAGAGACCCAGTACTTC. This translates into CASSLVGGLAGPETQYF.

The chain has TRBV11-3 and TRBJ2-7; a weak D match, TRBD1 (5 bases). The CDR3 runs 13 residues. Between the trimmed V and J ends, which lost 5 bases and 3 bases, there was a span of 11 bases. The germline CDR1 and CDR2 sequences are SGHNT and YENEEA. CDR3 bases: TGTGCCAGCAGCAAGGGGATGCGCTACGAGCAGTACTTC. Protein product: CASSKGMRYEQYF.

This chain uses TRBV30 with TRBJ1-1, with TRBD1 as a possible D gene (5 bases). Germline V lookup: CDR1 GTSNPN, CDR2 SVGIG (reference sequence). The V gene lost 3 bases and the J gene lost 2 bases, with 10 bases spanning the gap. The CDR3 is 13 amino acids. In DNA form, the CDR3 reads TGTGCCTGGAGCCTGACAGCTAACACTGAAGCTTTCTTT. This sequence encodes CAWSLTANTEAFF.

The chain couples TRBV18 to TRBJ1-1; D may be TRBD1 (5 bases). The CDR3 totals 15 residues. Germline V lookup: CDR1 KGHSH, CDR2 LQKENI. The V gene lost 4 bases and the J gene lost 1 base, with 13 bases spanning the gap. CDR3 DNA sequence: TGTGCCAGCTCACTCCCGGGACTCAGGAACACTGAAGCTTTCTTT. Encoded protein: CASSLPGLRNTEAFF.

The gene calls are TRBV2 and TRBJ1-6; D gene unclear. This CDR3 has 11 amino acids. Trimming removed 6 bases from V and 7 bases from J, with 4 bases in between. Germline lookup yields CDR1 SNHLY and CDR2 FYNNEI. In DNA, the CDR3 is TGTGCCAGCAGCGGGAATTCACCCCTCCACTTT. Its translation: CASSGNSPLHF.

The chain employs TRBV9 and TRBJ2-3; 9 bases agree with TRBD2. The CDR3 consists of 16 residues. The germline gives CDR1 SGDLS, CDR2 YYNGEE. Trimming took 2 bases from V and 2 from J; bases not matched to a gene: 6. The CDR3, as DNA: TGTGCCAGCAGCGTTCATAGCGGGGGCCCCACAGATACGCAGTATTTT. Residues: CASSVHSGGPTDTQYF.

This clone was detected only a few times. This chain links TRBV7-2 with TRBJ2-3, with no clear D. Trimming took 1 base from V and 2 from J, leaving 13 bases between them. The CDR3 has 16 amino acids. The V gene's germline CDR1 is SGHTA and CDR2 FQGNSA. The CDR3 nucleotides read TGTGCCAGCAGCTTAGGGGCCGAACCCTACACAGATACGCAGTATTTT. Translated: CASSLGAEPYTDTQYF.

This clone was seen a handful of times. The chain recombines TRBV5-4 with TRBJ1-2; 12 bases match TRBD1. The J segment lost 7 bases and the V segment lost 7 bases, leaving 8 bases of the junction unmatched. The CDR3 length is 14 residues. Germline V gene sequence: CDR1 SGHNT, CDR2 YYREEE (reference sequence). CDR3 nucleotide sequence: TGTGCCAGCCAAGCGGGACAGGGGGCAGGTGGCTACACCTTC. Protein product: CASQAGQGAGGYTF.

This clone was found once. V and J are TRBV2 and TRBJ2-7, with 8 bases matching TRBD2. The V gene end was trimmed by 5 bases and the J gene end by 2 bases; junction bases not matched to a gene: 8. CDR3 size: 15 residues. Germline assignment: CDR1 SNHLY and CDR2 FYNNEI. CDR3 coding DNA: TGTGCCAGCAGTACGACACTAGCGGAACCCTACGAGCAGTACTTC. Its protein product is CASSTTLAEPYEQYF. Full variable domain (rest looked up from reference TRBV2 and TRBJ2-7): EPEVTQTPSHQVTQMGQEVILRCVPISNHLYFYWYRQILGQKVEFLVSFYNNEISEKSEIFDDQFSVERPDGSNFTLKIRSTKLEDSAMYFCASSTTLAEPYEQYFGPGTRLTVT.

The CDR3 nucleotides are TGTGCCACGCGCCTGAAGTCTATGAACACTGAAGCTTTCTTT. It is translated as CATRLKSMNTEAFF. The V call is TRBV2, the J call TRBJ1-1; D is unclear. Germline values: CDR1 SNHLY, CDR2 FYNNEI. The CDR3 totals 14 residues. With 10 bases removed from V and 0 bases from J, the gap between germline ends came to 15 bases.

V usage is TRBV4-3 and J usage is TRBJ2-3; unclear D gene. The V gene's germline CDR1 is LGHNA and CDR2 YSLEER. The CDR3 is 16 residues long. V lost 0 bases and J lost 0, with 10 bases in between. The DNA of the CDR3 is TGCGCCAGCAGCCAAGATCCACCCACTAGCACAGATACGCAGTATTTT. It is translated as CASSQDPPTSTDTQYF.

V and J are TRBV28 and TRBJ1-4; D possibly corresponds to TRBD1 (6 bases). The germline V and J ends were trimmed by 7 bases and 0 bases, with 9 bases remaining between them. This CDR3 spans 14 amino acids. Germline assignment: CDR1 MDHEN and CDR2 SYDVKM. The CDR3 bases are TGTGCCAGCAACCGACAGGCAACTAATGAAAAACTGTTTTTT. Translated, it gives CASNRQATNEKLFF.

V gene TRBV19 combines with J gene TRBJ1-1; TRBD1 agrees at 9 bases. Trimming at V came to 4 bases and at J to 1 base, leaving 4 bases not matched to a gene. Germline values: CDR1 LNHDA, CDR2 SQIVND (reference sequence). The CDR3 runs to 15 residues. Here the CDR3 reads CASSRTGVENTEAFF. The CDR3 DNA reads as TGTGCCAGTAGTAGGACAGGGGTGGAGAACACTGAAGCTTTCTTT.

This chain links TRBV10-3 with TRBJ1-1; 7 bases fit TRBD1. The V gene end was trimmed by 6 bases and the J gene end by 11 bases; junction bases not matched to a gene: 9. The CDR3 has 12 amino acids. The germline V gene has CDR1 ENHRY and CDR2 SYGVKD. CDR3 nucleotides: TGTGCCATCAGGGCTACAGGGGCGGGGGCTTTCTTT. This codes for CAIRATGAGAFF.

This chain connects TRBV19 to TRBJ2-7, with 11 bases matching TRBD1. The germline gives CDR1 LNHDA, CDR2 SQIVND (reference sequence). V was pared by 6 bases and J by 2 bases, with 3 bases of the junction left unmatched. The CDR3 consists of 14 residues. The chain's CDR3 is CASSRTGGTYEQYF. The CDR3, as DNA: TGTGCCAGTAGCCGGACAGGGGGCACCTACGAGCAGTACTTC.

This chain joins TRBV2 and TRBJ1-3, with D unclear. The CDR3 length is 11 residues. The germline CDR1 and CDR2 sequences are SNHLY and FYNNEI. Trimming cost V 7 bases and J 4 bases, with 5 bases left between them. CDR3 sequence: CASMGGNTIYF. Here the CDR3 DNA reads TGTGCCAGCATGGGCGGAAACACCATATATTTT.

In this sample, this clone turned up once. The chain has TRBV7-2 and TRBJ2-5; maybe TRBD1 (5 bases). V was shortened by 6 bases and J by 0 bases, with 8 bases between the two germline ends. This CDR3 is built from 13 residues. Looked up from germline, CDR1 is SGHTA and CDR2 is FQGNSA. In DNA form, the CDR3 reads TGTGCCAGCAGTTACAGGTACCAAGAGACCCAGTACTTC. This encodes CASSYRYQETQYF.

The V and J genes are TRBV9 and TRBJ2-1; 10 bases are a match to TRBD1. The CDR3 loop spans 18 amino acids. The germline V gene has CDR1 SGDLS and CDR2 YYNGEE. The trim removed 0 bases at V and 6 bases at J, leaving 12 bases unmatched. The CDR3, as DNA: TGTGCCAGCAGCGTAGGGATGGTGGACAGGGGGGGTTTCAATGAGCAGTTCTTC. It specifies CASSVGMVDRGGFNEQFF.

The CDR3 loop reads CASSDTGFEQFF. DNA for the CDR3: TGTGCCAGCAGTGACACAGGTTTTGAGCAGTTCTTC. The chain links TRBV6-5 to TRBJ2-1; tentative D call: TRBD1 (5 bases). Germline V CDR1 and CDR2: MNHEY, SVGAGI. V lost 5 bases, J lost 9 bases, and 11 bases lay in between. The CDR3 loop spans 12 amino acids.

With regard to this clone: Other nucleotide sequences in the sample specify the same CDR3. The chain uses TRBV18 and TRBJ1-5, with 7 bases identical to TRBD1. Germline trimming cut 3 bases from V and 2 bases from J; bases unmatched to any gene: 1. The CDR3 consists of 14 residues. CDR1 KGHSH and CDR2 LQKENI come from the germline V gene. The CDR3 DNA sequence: TGTGCCAGCTCACCTGGGACAGGCAATCAGCCCCAGCATTTT. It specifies CASSPGTGNQPQHF.

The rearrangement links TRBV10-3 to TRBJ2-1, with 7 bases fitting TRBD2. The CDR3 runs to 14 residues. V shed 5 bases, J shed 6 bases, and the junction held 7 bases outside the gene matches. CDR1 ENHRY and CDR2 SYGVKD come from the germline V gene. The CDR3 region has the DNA TGTGCCATCAGTCCGCGGGGGAATGTCAATGAGCAGTTCTTC. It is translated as CAISPRGNVNEQFF.

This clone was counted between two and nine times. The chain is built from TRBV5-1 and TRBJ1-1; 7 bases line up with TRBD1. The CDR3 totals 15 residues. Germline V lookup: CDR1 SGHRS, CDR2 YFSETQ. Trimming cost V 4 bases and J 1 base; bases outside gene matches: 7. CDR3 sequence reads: CASSPVRQGNTEAFF. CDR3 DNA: TGCGCCAGCAGCCCGGTTAGACAGGGGAACACTGAAGCTTTCTTT.

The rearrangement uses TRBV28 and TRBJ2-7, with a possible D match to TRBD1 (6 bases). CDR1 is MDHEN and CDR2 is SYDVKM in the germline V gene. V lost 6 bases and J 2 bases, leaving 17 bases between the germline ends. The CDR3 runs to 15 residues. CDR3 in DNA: TGTGCCAGCAGGCCGGGACAAATCGTTGCCTACGAGCAGTACTTC. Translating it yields CASRPGQIVAYEQYF.

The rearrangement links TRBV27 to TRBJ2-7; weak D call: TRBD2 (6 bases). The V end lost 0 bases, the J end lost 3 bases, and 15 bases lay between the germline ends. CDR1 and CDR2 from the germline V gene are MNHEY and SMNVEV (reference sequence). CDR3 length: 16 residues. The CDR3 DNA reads TGTGCCAGCAGTTTATCGAGCGGGCTAGATATCTACGAGCAGTACTTC. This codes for CASSLSSGLDIYEQYF.

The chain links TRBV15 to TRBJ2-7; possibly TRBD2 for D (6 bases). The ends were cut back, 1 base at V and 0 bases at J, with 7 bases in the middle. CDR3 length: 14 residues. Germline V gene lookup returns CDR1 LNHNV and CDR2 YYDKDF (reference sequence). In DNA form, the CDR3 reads TGTGCCACCAGCAGAGTGGGGGGCTCCTACGAGCAGTACTTC. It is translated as CATSRVGGSYEQYF.

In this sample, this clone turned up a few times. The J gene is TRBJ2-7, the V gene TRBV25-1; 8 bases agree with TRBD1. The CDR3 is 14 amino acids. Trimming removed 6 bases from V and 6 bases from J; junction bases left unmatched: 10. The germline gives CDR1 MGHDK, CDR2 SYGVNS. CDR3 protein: CASRAQDRVGEQYF. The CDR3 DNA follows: TGTGCCAGCAGAGCCCAGGACAGGGTGGGCGAGCAGTACTTC.